Sequencing of this TCR beta chain was carried out in a study of vaccination effects on CD4 cells after COVID-19. On this clone: The antigen remains undetermined.

Looked up from germline, CDR1 is KGHSH and CDR2 is LQKENI. Trimming took off 5 bases at V and 5 bases at J, with 15 bases between the two ends. This CDR3 is built from 14 residues. Antigen-specific CD4+ T cells were expanded (with viral peptide pools) by the ViraFEST assay ahead of sequencing. Subsequent to 10 days of culture, CD4+ T cells were isolated. Each participant was administered two doses of either the BNT162b2 or the mRNA-1273 vaccine. Nucleocapsid antibody tests were negative, and the vaccine recipients had no prior SARS-CoV-2 infection. Libraries were prepared by immunoSEQ multiplex PCR; TCRdb keeps only in-frame clonotypes and omits some of them. The sample yields about 61,000 clones, about 80% seen once.

The clonotype originates from a human donor who received a COVID-19 vaccine. V is TRBV18 and J is TRBJ1-1; maybe TRBD1 (6 bases). Source: CD4+ T cells from PBMCs cultured with HCoV-229E spike peptides, taken after COVID-19 vaccination. CDR3 sequence reads: CASSTTRGETEAFF. The CDR3 DNA follows: TGTGCCAGCTCAACGACCAGGGGAGAAACTGAAGCTTTCTTT.